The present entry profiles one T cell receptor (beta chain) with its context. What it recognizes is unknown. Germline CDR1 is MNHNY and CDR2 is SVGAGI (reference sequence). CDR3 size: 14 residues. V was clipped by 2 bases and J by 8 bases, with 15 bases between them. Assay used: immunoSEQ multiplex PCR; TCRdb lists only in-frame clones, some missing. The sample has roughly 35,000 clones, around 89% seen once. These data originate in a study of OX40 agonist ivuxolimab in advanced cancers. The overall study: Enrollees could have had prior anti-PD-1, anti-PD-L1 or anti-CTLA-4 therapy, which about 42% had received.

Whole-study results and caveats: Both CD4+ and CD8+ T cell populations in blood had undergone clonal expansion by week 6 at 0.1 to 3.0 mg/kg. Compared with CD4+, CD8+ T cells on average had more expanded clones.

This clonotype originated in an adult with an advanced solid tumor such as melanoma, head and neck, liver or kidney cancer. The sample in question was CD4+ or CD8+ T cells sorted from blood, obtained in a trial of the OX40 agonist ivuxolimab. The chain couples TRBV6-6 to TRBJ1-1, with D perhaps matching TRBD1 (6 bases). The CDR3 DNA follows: TGTGCCAGCAGTTACCTCCTGGGGGCCGGCGAAGCTTTCTTT. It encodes CASSYLLGAGEAFF.